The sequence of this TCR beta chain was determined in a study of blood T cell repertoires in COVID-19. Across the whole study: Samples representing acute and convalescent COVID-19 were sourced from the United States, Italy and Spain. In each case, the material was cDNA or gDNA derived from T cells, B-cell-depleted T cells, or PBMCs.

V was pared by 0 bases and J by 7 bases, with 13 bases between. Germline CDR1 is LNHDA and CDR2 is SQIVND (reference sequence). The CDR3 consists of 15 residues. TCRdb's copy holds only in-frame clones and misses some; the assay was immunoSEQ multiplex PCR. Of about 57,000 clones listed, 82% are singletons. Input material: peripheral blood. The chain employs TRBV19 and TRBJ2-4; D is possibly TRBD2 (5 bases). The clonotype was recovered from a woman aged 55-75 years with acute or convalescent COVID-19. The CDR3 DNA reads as TGTGCCAGTAGTATAGATGGGGAGAGGAGGAACATTCAGTACTTC. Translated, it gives CASSIDGERRNIQYF. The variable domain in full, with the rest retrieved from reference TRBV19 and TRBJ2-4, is DGGITQSPKYLFRKEGQNVTLSCEQNLNHDAMYWYRQDPGQGLRLIYYSQIVNDFQKGDIAEGYSVSREKKESFPLTVTSAQKNPTAFYLCASSIDGERRNIQYFGAGTRLSVL.